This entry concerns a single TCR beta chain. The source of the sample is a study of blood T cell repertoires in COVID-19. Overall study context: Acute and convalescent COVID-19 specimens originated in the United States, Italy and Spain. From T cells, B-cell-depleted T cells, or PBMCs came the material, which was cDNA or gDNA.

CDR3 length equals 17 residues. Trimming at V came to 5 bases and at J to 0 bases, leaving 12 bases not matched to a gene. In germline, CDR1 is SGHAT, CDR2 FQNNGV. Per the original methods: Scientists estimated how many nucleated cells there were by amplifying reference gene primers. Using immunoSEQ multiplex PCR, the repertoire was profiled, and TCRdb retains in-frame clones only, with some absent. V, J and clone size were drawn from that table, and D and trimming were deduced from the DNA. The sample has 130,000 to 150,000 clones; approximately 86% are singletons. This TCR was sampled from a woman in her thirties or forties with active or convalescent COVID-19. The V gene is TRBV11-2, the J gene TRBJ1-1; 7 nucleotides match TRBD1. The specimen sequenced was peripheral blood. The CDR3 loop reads CASSPPLGDSMNTEAFF. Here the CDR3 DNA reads TGTGCCAGCAGCCCCCCCCTTGGGGACAGCATGAACACTGAAGCTTTCTTT.